This TCR beta chain was captured by sequencing in a study of response to subunit inactivated influenza vaccine (dated by TCRdb to 2016 to 2019). Regarding the complete study: Deep quantitative profiling of the T cell receptor repertoire was used in the study to follow responses to a trivalent subunit inactivated influenza vaccine.

The CDR3 sequence holds 14 residues, the cysteine and phenylalanine included. The sequence is cut down to CDR3 DNA, 42 bases in frame from base 1. CDR1 and CDR2 are drawn from the germline V gene: LGHNA, YSLEER. The V end loses 3 bases and the J end loses 6 bases, and a stretch of 11 bases separates them. Libraries came from RT-PCR. Reads for this sample came from an Illumina HiSeq 2500. The public reads were run again by TCRdb, first through fastp at Q25 and then through MiXCR, and only productive beta chains were kept. Each CDR3 protein gets just one entry, which takes the most common genes and DNA from the rows behind it. This sample comprises around 710,000 distinct CDR3 sequences, more than 11% of them detected only once. Of the sample, 6.5% to 8.5% falls within the top ten clones. This clonotype was picked up a small number of times. Its antigen is not yet known. Base qualities are not at hand, and no much larger clone is one base apart.

Points the paper makes about the study in general: It was suggested by the authors that each seasonal influenza vaccination may recruit only a limited number of new T cells.

This chain joins TRBV4-3 to TRBJ2-2; 6 matching bases give a weak D call of TRBD1. The clonotype originates from a man in his fifties who received an inactivated influenza vaccine. Donor details come from another sample of the same person, matched by shared clones. Sequenced here: PBMCs from blood, sampled 14 to 15 days before vaccination. The DNA sequence is given as TGCGCCAGCAGCCAGGGGGCGGTCGCCGGGGAGCTGTTTTTT. This yields the protein CASSQGAVAGELFF.